The clone carrying this T cell receptor beta chain was counted ten times or more. Its target is not known. This record comes from a study of early T cells in non-severe SARS-CoV-2 infection. Study details: The sequenced material was bulk RNA from unsorted whole blood, and its chains were unpaired.

Individual cDNA molecules were tagged with unique molecular identifiers, the study reported. TCRdb re-derived calls from the 5' RACE reads in MiXCR, one entry per CDR3 protein. In the table there are approximately 52,000 distinct CDR3 sequences, 15% of which are singletons. CDR3 length: 13 residues. Germline loops: CDR1 MDHEN, CDR2 SYDVKM. Trimming removed 9 bases from V and 0 bases from J, with 11 bases in between. Study-level points and caveats: Private and CD4 specificities were missed by VDJdb matching, skewed to anti-spike CD8.

V usage is TRBV28 and J usage is TRBJ2-5; D is unclear. The TCR originated in an adult who was a healthcare worker with PCR-confirmed SARS-CoV-2 infection or an uninfected control (not recorded which). The starting material was whole blood, obtained at baseline. As DNA, the CDR3 is TGTGCCAGTCATGACTGGGACCAAGAGACCCAGTACTTC. Amino acids: CASHDWDQETQYF.